This TCR beta chain was sequenced for a study of lymphopenia after photon versus proton radiotherapy. The protocol was immunoSEQ multiplex PCR, while the TCRdb copy is restricted to in-frame clones and leaves out a portion. The sample holds some 25,000 clones, approximately 90% seen once. Findings and caveats of the study: Survival link was tested only in deceased patients; proton benefit remains a possibility. A bigger post-nadir fall in TCR diversity correlated inversely with survival time in deceased patients. After lymphocyte nadir, photon-treated repertoires showed oligoclonal expansion, especially CD8+ Temra. Relative stability marked proton patients; photon patients lost diversity and naive cells.

Regarding this clone: Its antigen remains unidentified.

The source was peripheral blood, collected from a patient treated with photon-based radiotherapy. The source is a middle-aged man with gastric cancer.

The CDR3 nucleotides read TGTGCCACCAGCTCGGGGATCGATGACTACACCTTC. This translates into CATSSGIDDYTF. V and J are TRBV15 and TRBJ1-2, with unresolved D. V gave up 5 bases and J gave up 10 bases, with 14 bases separating them. The V gene's germline CDR1 is LNHNV and CDR2 YYDKDF (reference sequence). The CDR3 contains 12 residues.